This T cell receptor beta chain was recovered during a study of beta chain features in type 1 diabetes. Findings of the study overall: Patients with Type 1 diabetes showed moderately but significantly shorter TCRB CDR3s in all four CD4+ subsets.

Per the germline V gene, CDR1 is SGHAT and CDR2 is FQNNGV. The length of the CDR3 is 12 residues. Trimming stripped 5 bases from V and 5 bases from J, with 9 bases between. This clone was counted between two and nine times. Antigen specificity is unknown. Reverse transcription of all isolated RNA meant that expressed TCRB transcripts were sequenced. TCRdb keeps only in-frame clones here, not all; method: immunoSEQ multiplex PCR. Of more than 550,000 clones in the sample, 11% to 15% were seen once. The TCR comes from a man aged 18 to 30 with type 1 diabetes. This sequence joins TRBV11-2 and TRBJ2-5; D gene unclear. The specimen was naive CD4+ T cells from blood. CDR3 residues: CASSPGSETQYF. CDR3 bases: TGTGCCAGCAGCCCCGGCTCGGAGACCCAGTACTTC.